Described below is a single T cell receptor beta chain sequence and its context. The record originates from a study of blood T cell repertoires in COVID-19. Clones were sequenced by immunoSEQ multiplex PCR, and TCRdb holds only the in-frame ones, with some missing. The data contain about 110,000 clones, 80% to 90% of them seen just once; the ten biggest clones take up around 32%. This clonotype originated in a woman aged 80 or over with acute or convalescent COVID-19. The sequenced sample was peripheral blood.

Here the CDR3 reads CASSLARANTGELFF. CDR3 nucleotide sequence: TGTGCCAGCAGCTTAGCGAGAGCGAACACCGGGGAGCTGTTTTTT. V usage is TRBV7-2 and J usage is TRBJ2-2; no clear D. This CDR3 is built from 15 residues. The germline CDR1 and CDR2 sequences are SGHTA and FQGNSA. The V and J ends lost 0 bases and 0 bases respectively, with 5 bases between them.